This TCR beta chain was identified during a study of T cells expressing NK-cell markers. Turning to the study itself: Seropositivity for HCMV was found in seven of the eight sequenced donors, with one seronegative. Study-wide results and limits: Of the CD8+ T cell pool in roughly six donors, roughly 1.0-7.5% was accounted for by dominant NKG2C+ clonotypes.

Germline CDR1 reads MGHRA; CDR2 reads YSYEKL. CDR3 length: 17 residues. A remark on this clonotype: Its antigen remains unidentified.

UMIs accompanied the 5'RACE template switching by which TCR beta cDNA was made. TCRdb reprocessed the 5' RACE reads; each CDR3 protein has one entry and no DNA is given. The sample yields 200,000 to 300,000 distinct CDR3 sequences, of which the top ten take up around 0.37%. The V call is TRBV4-1, the J call TRBJ2-2; TCRdb names TRBD2, which stays unverified in the absence of DNA. The sequenced material came from blood T cells: a sorted CD56 or NKG2C T cell subset, CD4+ or CD8+ T cells, or bulk PBMC T cells (not recorded which). The TCR comes from a man younger than 35 in good health. The CDR3 loop reads CASSQGFLAVNTGELFF.